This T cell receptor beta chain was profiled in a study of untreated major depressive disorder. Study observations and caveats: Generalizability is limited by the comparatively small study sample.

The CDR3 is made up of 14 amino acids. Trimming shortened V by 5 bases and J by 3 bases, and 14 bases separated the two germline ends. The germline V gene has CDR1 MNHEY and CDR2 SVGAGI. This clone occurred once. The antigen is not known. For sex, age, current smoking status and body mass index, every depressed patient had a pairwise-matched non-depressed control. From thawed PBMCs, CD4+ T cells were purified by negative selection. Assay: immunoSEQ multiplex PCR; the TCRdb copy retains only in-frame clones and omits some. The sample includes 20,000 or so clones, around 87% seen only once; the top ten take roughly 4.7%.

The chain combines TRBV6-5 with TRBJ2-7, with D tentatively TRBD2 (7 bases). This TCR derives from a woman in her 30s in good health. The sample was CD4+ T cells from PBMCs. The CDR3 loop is CASSDTGGGYEQYF. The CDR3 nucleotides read TGTGCCAGCAGTGACACGGGGGGCGGCTACGAGCAGTACTTC.